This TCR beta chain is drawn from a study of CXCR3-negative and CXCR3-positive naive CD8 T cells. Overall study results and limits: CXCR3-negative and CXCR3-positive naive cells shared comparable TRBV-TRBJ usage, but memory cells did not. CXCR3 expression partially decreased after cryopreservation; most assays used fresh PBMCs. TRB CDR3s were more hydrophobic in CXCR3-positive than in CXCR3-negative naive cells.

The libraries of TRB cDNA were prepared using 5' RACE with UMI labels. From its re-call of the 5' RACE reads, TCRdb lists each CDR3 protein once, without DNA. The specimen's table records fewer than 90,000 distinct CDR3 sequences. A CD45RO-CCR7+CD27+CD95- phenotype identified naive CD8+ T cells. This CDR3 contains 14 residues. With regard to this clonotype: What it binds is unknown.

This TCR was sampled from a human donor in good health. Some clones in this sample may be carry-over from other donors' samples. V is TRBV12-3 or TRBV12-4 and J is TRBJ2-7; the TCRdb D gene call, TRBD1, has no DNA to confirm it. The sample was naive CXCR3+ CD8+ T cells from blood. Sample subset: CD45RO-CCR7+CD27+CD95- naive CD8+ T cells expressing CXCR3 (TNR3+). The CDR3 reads CASSGARGSSEQYF.